The clone carrying this T cell receptor (beta chain) turned up a few times. Its antigen is undetermined. Assay: immunoSEQ multiplex PCR; the TCRdb copy retains only in-frame clones and omits some. Among some 350,000 clones listed, 85% to 90% were seen once. The CDR3 contains 17 residues. From germline, CDR1 is MNHEY and CDR2 SVGEGT. V lost 0 bases and J 4 bases, leaving 15 bases between the germline ends. The data stem from a study of Ad26.COV2.S vaccination and SARS-CoV-2 variants. Findings of the study overall: It was vaccine recipients, not placebo recipients, who had the higher spike-specific TCR breadth.

Noted treatment: around 19 received Ad26.COV2.S at low or high dose, single or two shots; a few received placebo; per-sample allocation not given. Sampling was performed 63 days after the first vaccine or placebo injection. Source: peripheral blood, taken in a trial of Ad26.COV2.S vaccine versus placebo. The clonotype comes from a person between 18 and 65 years old who received the Ad26.COV2.S COVID-19 vaccine or a placebo. This chain uses TRBV6-2 or TRBV6-3 with TRBJ2-2; D might be TRBD1 (6 bases). The CDR3 loop reads CASSYSKEPRGTGELFF. The CDR3 nucleotides read TGTGCCAGCAGTTACTCGAAGGAGCCCAGGGGCACCGGGGAGCTGTTTTTT.